The 28 T cell receptor beta chains given below trace back to one sample, sequenced in a study of blood T cell repertoires in COVID-19. Using immunoSEQ multiplex PCR, the repertoire was profiled, and TCRdb retains in-frame clones only, with some absent. In the table there are about 230,000 clones, 83% of which are singletons. The material sequenced was peripheral blood. Source of these receptors: a woman aged 70-85 years with active or convalescent COVID-19.

The genes are TRBV7-8 and TRBJ1-4; a possible D gene is TRBD1 (5 bases). Trimming stripped 5 bases from V and 7 bases from J, with 14 bases between. The CDR3 totals 14 residues. CDR1 and CDR2 (germline): SGHVS, FQNEAQ. The CDR3 spells CASSRSRGGEKLFF. The CDR3 DNA is TGTGCCAGCAGCCGCAGTCGGGGGGGTGAAAAACTGTTTTTT.

The rearrangement links TRBV6-2 or TRBV6-3 to TRBJ2-3, with 14 bases identical to TRBD2. Trimming at V came to 5 bases and at J to 5 bases, leaving 12 bases not matched to a gene. CDR1 is MNHEY, CDR2 SVGEGT, per germline. CDR3 length: 18 residues. CDR3 bases: TGTGCCAGCAGTCTGGGGACTAGCGGGGGCTCGGAAGTAGATACGCAGTATTTT. This codes for CASSLGTSGGSEVDTQYF.

The chain couples TRBV6-6 to TRBJ2-7, with 13 bases fitting TRBD2. V shed 6 bases, J shed 3 bases, and the junction held 5 bases outside the gene matches. From germline, CDR1 is MNHNY and CDR2 SVGAGI (reference sequence). The CDR3 runs to 15 residues. CDR3 loop: CASSFGLAGVYEQYF. CDR3 bases: TGTGCCAGCAGCTTTGGACTAGCGGGAGTCTACGAGCAGTACTTC.

This clone was observed once. The rearrangement uses TRBV9 and TRBJ1-6; possibly TRBD1 for D (5 bases). Germline V gene lookup returns CDR1 SGDLS and CDR2 YYNGEE. The CDR3 sequence is 16 residues long. Trimming took 0 bases from V and 5 from J, leaving 12 bases between them. The CDR3 DNA follows: TGTGCCAGCAGCGTAGGTCAGGGAGGGGATAATTCACCCCTCCACTTT. It specifies CASSVGQGGDNSPLHF. Together with reference TRBV9 and TRBJ1-6, the CDR3 gives the full variable domain: DSGVTQTPKHLITATGQRVTLRCSPRSGDLSVYWYQQSLDQGLQFLIQYYNGEERAKGNILERFSAQQFPDLHSELNLSSLELGDSALYFCASSVGQGGDNSPLHFGNGTRLTVT.

The chain combines TRBV4-1 with TRBJ1-4; D gene unclear. Germline values: CDR1 MGHRA, CDR2 YSYEKL. The CDR3 is 14 amino acids. V was pared by 4 bases and J by 5 bases, with 11 bases between. CDR3: CASSPRVANEKLFF. CDR3 in DNA: TGCGCCAGCAGCCCCCGGGTCGCCAATGAAAAACTGTTTTTT.

The chain carries TRBV11-2 and TRBJ2-1; 10 nucleotides align to TRBD2. The CDR3 is made up of 16 amino acids. Trimming cost V 5 bases and J 5 bases; bases outside gene matches: 9. Germline CDR1 and CDR2: SGHAT and FQNNGV. CDR3 coding DNA: TGTGCCAGCAGCCCGGGACAGCGGGGGGGAGACAATGAGCAGTTCTTC. Amino acid sequence: CASSPGQRGGDNEQFF.

This chain uses TRBV11-2 with TRBJ1-3; D gene unclear. This CDR3 has 14 residues. Germline CDR1 reads SGHAT; CDR2 reads FQNNGV. Trimming cost V 5 bases and J 0 bases, with 8 bases left between them. The DNA for the CDR3 is TGTGCCAGCAGCGTAAGGAGCTCTGGAAACACCATATATTTT. Residues: CASSVRSSGNTIYF.

The chain carries TRBV30 and TRBJ1-2; D might be TRBD1 (6 bases). This CDR3 is built from 17 residues. The germline V gene encodes CDR1 GTSNPN and CDR2 SVGIG (reference sequence). V lost 2 bases, J lost 8 bases, and 27 bases lay in between. CDR3 loop: CAWSRGGDNPFWRGYTF. In DNA, the CDR3 is TGTGCCTGGAGTCGGGGGGGGGACAACCCCTTTTGGAGGGGCTACACCTTC.

The chain couples TRBV2 to TRBJ1-5; the D gene is possibly TRBD1 (6 bases). The CDR3 is 14 amino acids. V was shortened by 5 bases and J by 0 bases, with 8 bases between the two germline ends. Germline V gene lookup returns CDR1 SNHLY and CDR2 FYNNEI. CDR3 protein: CASSRGGSNQPQHF. In DNA form, the CDR3 reads TGTGCCAGCAGTAGAGGGGGTAGCAATCAGCCCCAGCATTTT.

The CDR3 DNA reads as TGTGCCAGTAAGCGGGAGGGTGGCAATGAGCAGTTCTTC. Translating gives CASKREGGNEQFF. The rearrangement joins TRBV12-3 or TRBV12-4 to TRBJ2-1; 10 bases align to TRBD2. J was trimmed by 6 bases and V by 9 bases; bases with no gene match: 5. This CDR3 is built from 13 residues.

This chain uses TRBV5-1 with TRBJ2-1; 8 bases line up with TRBD1. Per germline, CDR1 SGHRS and CDR2 YFSETQ. Unmatched junction bases numbered 7, after V lost 3 bases and J lost 2 bases. The CDR3 totals 16 residues. CDR3 residues: CASSWEQGVPYNEQFF. The CDR3 DNA is TGCGCCAGCAGCTGGGAACAGGGGGTCCCCTACAATGAGCAGTTCTTC.

The chain combines TRBV11-3 with TRBJ2-7; perhaps TRBD1 as D (6 bases). There are 12 residues in the CDR3. Germline V gene lookup returns CDR1 SGHNT and CDR2 YENEEA. V lost 6 bases to trimming and J lost 5 bases, with 11 bases between them. In DNA form, the CDR3 reads TGTGCCAGCAGTCACTCAGGGGACGAGCAGTACTTC. Residues: CASSHSGDEQYF.

The chain couples TRBV5-1 to TRBJ2-3; tentatively, D is TRBD2 (7 bases). Germline V gives CDR1 SGHRS, CDR2 YFSETQ. The CDR3 covers 16 residues. The V and J ends lost 4 bases and 1 base respectively, with 16 bases between them. Written as DNA, the CDR3 is TGCGCCAGCAGCCCCGGACGGGGGGCAGGCACAGATACGCAGTATTTT. Amino acid sequence: CASSPGRGAGTDTQYF.

The V call is TRBV6-6, the J call TRBJ1-5; TRBD1 aligns across 7 bases. The CDR3 covers 15 residues. J was trimmed by 5 bases and V by 2 bases; bases with no gene match: 6. The V gene's germline CDR1 is MNHNY and CDR2 SVGAGI (reference sequence). Here the CDR3 reads CASSYGRQGDQPQHF. The CDR3 nucleotides are TGTGCCAGCAGTTACGGGCGACAGGGTGATCAGCCCCAGCATTTT.

V is TRBV7-6 and J is TRBJ2-1; 8 bases line up with TRBD1. V was pared by 5 bases and J by 7 bases, with 16 bases of the junction left unmatched. This CDR3 has 17 amino acids. CDR1 SGHVS and CDR2 FNYEAQ come from the germline V gene. CDR3: CASSPGPPDRVINEQFF. DNA for the CDR3: TGTGCCAGCAGCCCCGGACCCCCGGACAGGGTTATAAATGAGCAGTTCTTC.

The gene calls are TRBV29-1 and TRBJ2-7; 7 bases agree with TRBD1. CDR1 is SQVTM and CDR2 is ANQGSEA in the germline V gene. With V trimmed by 2 bases and J by 0 bases, 7 bases remained unmatched. This CDR3 comprises 15 residues. The CDR3 nucleotides are TGCAGCGTTGAATCGACAGGGAAAAGCTCCTACGAGCAGTACTTC. Translated, it gives CSVESTGKSSYEQYF.

This clone showed up just a few times. V is TRBV7-6 and J is TRBJ1-6; 8 positions match TRBD1. J gave up 9 bases and V 5 bases, and 9 bases lay outside the gene matches. The CDR3 loop spans 15 amino acids. Germline values: CDR1 SGHVS, CDR2 FNYEAQ. The CDR3 DNA reads as TGTGCCAGCAGCCCCTGGACAGGGTACAGTTCACCCCTCCACTTT. It specifies CASSPWTGYSSPLHF.

This clone has just a few counts. The chain employs TRBV6-5 and TRBJ2-1; 12 bases are a match to TRBD2. The germline gives CDR1 MNHEY, CDR2 SVGAGI. The ends lost 6 bases at V and 9 bases at J; junction bases unmatched: 9. The CDR3 totals 15 residues. CDR3 sequence (DNA): TGTGCCAGCAGCCTAAGCTGGACTAGCGGGACTGAGCAGTTCTTC. It specifies CASSLSWTSGTEQFF.

This clone was counted a few times. This CDR3 is CASSYSLSGTDTQYF. The CDR3 DNA is TGTGCCAGCAGTTACTCACTTAGCGGGACAGATACGCAGTATTTT. J is TRBJ2-3 and V is TRBV6-5, with TRBD2 matching 7 bases. Germline lookup yields CDR1 MNHEY and CDR2 SVGAGI. Trimming at V came to 0 bases and at J to 3 bases, leaving 3 bases not matched to a gene. The length of the CDR3 is 15 residues.

V is TRBV5-1 and J is TRBJ1-1, with D unclear. CDR1 is SGHRS, CDR2 YFSETQ, per germline. There are 14 residues in the CDR3. V dropped 5 bases and J dropped 3 bases, with 14 bases sitting between them. CDR3 DNA sequence: TGCGCCAGCAGAGAGACAAATGCGCACACTGAAGCTTTCTTT. Amino acids: CASRETNAHTEAFF.

This chain links TRBV29-1 with TRBJ1-2, with 7 nucleotides matching TRBD1. The CDR3 length is 16 residues. V was pared by 3 bases and J by 4 bases, with 14 bases of the junction left unmatched. The germline gives CDR1 SQVTM, CDR2 ANQGSEA. The CDR3 loop reads CSVDPGGRGLGYGYTF. The CDR3 DNA reads as TGCAGCGTTGACCCAGGGGGTAGGGGTCTGGGCTATGGCTACACCTTC.

The chain carries TRBV5-6 and TRBJ2-2; D possibly corresponds to TRBD1 (6 bases). The V end lost 5 bases, the J end lost 9 bases, and 14 bases lay between the germline ends. This CDR3 contains 13 residues. The germline CDR1 and CDR2 sequences are SGHDT and YYEEEE. CDR3 in amino acids: CASSFQGIRELFF. CDR3 DNA: TGTGCCAGCAGTTTCCAGGGGATCCGGGAGCTGTTTTTT.

This clone came up a few times. The same CDR3 can be traced to other DNA sequences in this sample. The chain has TRBV3-1 (or the pseudogene TRBV3-2) and TRBJ2-7; a possible D gene is TRBD1 (6 bases). Germline V gene data show CDR1 as LGHDT and CDR2 as YNNKEL (reference sequence). CDR3 length equals 13 residues. Between the trimmed V and J ends, which lost 3 bases and 0 bases, there was a span of 6 bases. The chain's CDR3 is CASSQGASYEQYF. The CDR3 coding sequence is TGTGCCAGCAGCCAGGGGGCCTCCTACGAGCAGTACTTC.

The genes are TRBV2 and TRBJ1-1; no reliable D call. CDR3 length equals 14 residues. The V end lost 4 bases, the J end lost 2 bases, and 11 bases lay between the germline ends. The germline CDR1 and CDR2 sequences are SNHLY and FYNNEI. The CDR3 DNA reads as TGTGCCAGCAGTGTTTGGGCAACTAACACTGAAGCTTTCTTT. It specifies CASSVWATNTEAFF.

Turning to this clone: At one end, the junction sequence differs from germline, possibly due to a read error. V gene TRBV24-1 combines with J gene TRBJ1-5; 8 bases align to TRBD1. This CDR3 region has 15 residues. In germline, CDR1 is KGHDR, CDR2 SFDVKD. The CDR3 region has the DNA TGTGCCACCAGTGACTTGGCGGGGCCCCGGGACAGGTTATATTTT. Translation gives CATSDLAGPRDRLYF.

The chain carries TRBV10-3 and TRBJ2-3, with 10 bases matching TRBD2. J was trimmed by 0 bases and V by 7 bases; bases with no gene match: 4. CDR1 is ENHRY and CDR2 is SYGVKD in the germline V gene. CDR3 length equals 15 residues. CDR3 sequence reads: CAITTSGSSTDTQYF. As DNA, the CDR3 is TGTGCCATCACGACTAGCGGGTCTAGCACAGATACGCAGTATTTT.

The chain joins TRBV19 to TRBJ2-5; D remains unclear. The germline V gene has CDR1 LNHDA and CDR2 SQIVND (reference sequence). This CDR3 spans 13 amino acids. Trimming left V 5 bases short and J 1 base short, with 8 bases between. DNA for the CDR3: TGTGCCAGTAGTTGGGCCAGCCAAGAGACCCAGTACTTC. It codes for CASSWASQETQYF.

A single count supports this clone. The chain carries TRBV19 and TRBJ2-3, with D possibly matching TRBD1 (6 bases). Trimming left V 5 bases short and J 1 base short, with 13 bases between. In germline, CDR1 is LNHDA, CDR2 SQIVND (reference sequence). CDR3 size: 15 residues. The CDR3 loop reads CASSSQGWGTDTQYF. The DNA of the CDR3 is TGTGCCAGTAGTTCGCAGGGGTGGGGCACAGATACGCAGTATTTT.